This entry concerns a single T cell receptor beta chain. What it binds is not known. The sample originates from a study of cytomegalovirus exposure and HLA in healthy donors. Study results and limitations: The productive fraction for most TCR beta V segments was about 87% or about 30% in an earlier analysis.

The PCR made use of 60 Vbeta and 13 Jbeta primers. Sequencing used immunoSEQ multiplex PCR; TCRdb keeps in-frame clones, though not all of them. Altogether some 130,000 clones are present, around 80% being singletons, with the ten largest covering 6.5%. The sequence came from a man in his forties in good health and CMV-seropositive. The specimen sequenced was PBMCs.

CDR3 amino acids: CASRGQGHSNQPQHF. The CDR3 DNA reads TGTGCCAGCAGGGGACAGGGGCATAGCAATCAGCCCCAGCATTTT. The chain links TRBV28 to TRBJ1-5; 10 nucleotides align to TRBD1. Trimming removed 6 bases from V and 0 bases from J; junction bases left unmatched: 2. CDR3 length: 15 residues. Germline V gives CDR1 MDHEN, CDR2 SYDVKM.